The TCR beta chain under discussion was sequenced for a study of beta chain features in type 1 diabetes. By share, this clone ranks as medium-sized. As yet, its antigen is unknown. The same CDR3 is also encoded by other DNA sequences in this sample. Findings of the study overall: The cDNA sequencing approach could over-represent high-TCR-expressing cells. TCRB CDR3 length was moderately but significantly reduced in all four CD4+ subsets of Type 1 diabetes patients.

Looked up from germline, CDR1 is SGDLS and CDR2 is YYNGEE. This CDR3 has 13 residues. V dropped 3 bases and J dropped 3 bases, with 9 bases sitting between them. Sequencing targeted expressed TCRB transcripts, as all isolated RNA had been reverse transcribed. The assay was immunoSEQ multiplex PCR, and TCRdb's table has in-frame clones only and misses some. The sample carries over 100,000 clones, around 17% recorded once. This clonotype was obtained from a man aged 30 to 45 with type 1 diabetes. Sample: central memory CD4+ T cells from blood. This rearrangement joins TRBV9 to TRBJ2-5, with D possibly TRBD1 on 6 matching bases. The CDR3, as DNA: TGTGCCAGCAGCGACTACAGGGAAGAGACCCAGTACTTC. Encoded protein: CASSDYREETQYF.